These 5 T cell receptor beta chains were all obtained from the same sample, sequenced in a study of shared clonotypes between healthy human individuals. Libraries were prepared by immunoSEQ multiplex PCR; TCRdb keeps only in-frame clonotypes and omits some of them. The sample yields 2 million to 2.5 million clones, approximately 95% seen once. The specimen was naive CD4+ T cells sorted from blood. The subset denotes: CD45RA+ positively selected. These receptors came from a man between 18 and 35 years old in good health.

J is TRBJ2-7 and V is TRBV7-2; 7 nucleotides line up with TRBD2. V dropped 1 base and J dropped 1; count of bases not matched to a gene: 7. This CDR3 contains 16 residues. The V gene's germline CDR1 is SGHTA and CDR2 FQGNSA. CDR3 region: CASSLGRAGFSYEQYF. CDR3 in DNA: TGTGCCAGCAGCTTAGGTCGAGCGGGATTTTCCTACGAGCAGTACTTC. Together with reference TRBV7-2 and TRBJ2-7, the CDR3 gives the full variable domain: GAGVSQSPSNKVTEKGKDVELRCDPISGHTALYWYRQSLGQGLEFLIYFQGNSAPDKSGLPSDRFSAERTGGSVSTLTIQRTQQEDSAVYLCASSLGRAGFSYEQYFGPGTRLTVT.

Concerning this clone itself: This same CDR3 is encoded by further DNA sequences in the sample. The V gene is TRBV5-4, the J gene TRBJ2-1; TRBD2 agrees at 7 bases. Germline V CDR1 and CDR2: SGHNT, YYREEE (reference sequence). V lost 0 bases to trimming and J lost 0 bases; unmatched junction nucleotides: 0. This CDR3 is 15 amino acids long. CDR3 nucleotides: TGTGCCAGCAGCTTGGCTAGCGGCTCCTACAATGAGCAGTTCTTC. This sequence encodes CASSLASGSYNEQFF.

As DNA, the CDR3 is TGTGCCAGCACCCCTTTGACGGGCAGCTCCTATAATTCACCCCTCCACTTT. It is translated as CASTPLTGSSYNSPLHF. The V and J genes are TRBV28 and TRBJ1-6; D remains ambiguous. This CDR3 contains 17 residues. Trimming took off 7 bases at V and 0 bases at J, with 16 bases between the two ends. The germline V gene encodes CDR1 MDHEN and CDR2 SYDVKM.

V usage is TRBV2 and J usage is TRBJ1-5, with 7 bases matching TRBD1. Germline loops: CDR1 SNHLY, CDR2 FYNNEI. This CDR3 comprises 15 residues. Germline trimming cut 6 bases from V and 2 bases from J; bases unmatched to any gene: 7. CDR3 region: CASSARGRGNQPQHF. CDR3 DNA sequence: TGTGCCAGCAGCGCTAGGGGGCGCGGCAATCAGCCCCAGCATTTT.

V is TRBV5-4 and J is TRBJ1-1; D uncertain. Germline CDR1 reads SGHNT; CDR2 reads YYREEE (reference sequence). Trimming stripped 0 bases from V and 0 bases from J, with 6 bases between. The CDR3 covers 14 residues. CDR3: CASSLGNLNTEAFF. The CDR3 DNA sequence: TGTGCCAGCAGCTTGGGGAATCTGAACACTGAAGCTTTCTTT. Supplemented by reference TRBV5-4 and TRBJ1-1, the full variable domain reads ETGVTQSPTHLIKTRGQQVTLRCSSQSGHNTVSWYQQALGQGPQFIFQYYREEENGRGNFPPRFSGLQFPNYSSELNVNALELDDSALYLCASSLGNLNTEAFFGQGTRLTVV.